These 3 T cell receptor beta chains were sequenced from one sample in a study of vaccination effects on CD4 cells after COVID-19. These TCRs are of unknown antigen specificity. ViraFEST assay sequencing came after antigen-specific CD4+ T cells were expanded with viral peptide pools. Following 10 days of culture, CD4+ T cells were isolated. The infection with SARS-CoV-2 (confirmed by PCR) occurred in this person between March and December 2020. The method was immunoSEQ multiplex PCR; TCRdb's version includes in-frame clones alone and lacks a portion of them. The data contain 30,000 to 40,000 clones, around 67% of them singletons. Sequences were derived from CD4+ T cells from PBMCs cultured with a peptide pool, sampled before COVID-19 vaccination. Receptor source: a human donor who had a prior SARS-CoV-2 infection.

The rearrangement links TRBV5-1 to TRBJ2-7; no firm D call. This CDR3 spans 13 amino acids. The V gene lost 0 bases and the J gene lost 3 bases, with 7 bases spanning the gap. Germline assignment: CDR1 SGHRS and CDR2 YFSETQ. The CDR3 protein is CASSLGKGYEQYF. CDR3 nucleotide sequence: TGCGCCAGCAGCTTGGGTAAGGGCTACGAGCAGTACTTC.

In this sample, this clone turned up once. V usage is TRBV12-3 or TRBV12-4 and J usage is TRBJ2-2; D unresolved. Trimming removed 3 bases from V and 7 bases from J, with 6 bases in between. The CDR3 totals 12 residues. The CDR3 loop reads CASSLLDGELFF. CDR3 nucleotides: TGTGCCAGCAGTTTGCTTGACGGGGAGCTGTTTTTT.

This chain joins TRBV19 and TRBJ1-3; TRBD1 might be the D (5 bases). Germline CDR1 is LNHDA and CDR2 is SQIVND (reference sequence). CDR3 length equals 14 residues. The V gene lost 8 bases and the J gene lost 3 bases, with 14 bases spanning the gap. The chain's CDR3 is CASAIGGDGNTIYF. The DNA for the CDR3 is TGTGCCAGTGCGATCGGGGGGGATGGAAACACCATATATTTT.